These 22 T cell receptor beta chains share one sample of origin, sequenced in a study of CD8 T cells in Susac syndrome. Reverse transcription used about 0.45 to 1 ug RNA and random hexamers. MiXCR was run by TCRdb on the immunoSEQ multiplex PCR reads, yielding one entry per CDR3 protein. The repertoire consists of 120,000 or so distinct CDR3 sequences, with roughly 94% occurring once and the leading ten covering 0.1% to 0.15%. The sample consisted of CD4+ T cells from PBMCs. All receptors come from a human donor with multiple sclerosis.

This clonotype was recorded once. CDR3 sequence (DNA): TGTGCCAGCAGCAAGGGAGGGACTAGCGGGAAGGGTGAGCAGTTCTTC. As protein: CASSKGGTSGKGEQFF. The gene calls are TRBV5-4 and TRBJ2-1; TRBD2 agrees at 13 bases. CDR1 and CDR2 (germline): SGHNT, YYREEE (reference sequence). The CDR3 consists of 16 residues. Trimming cost V 4 bases and J 9 bases; bases outside gene matches: 10.

The chain employs TRBV19 and TRBJ2-3; TRBD2 matches at 10 bases. The V segment lost 5 bases and the J segment 5 bases; nucleotides outside the gene matches: 10. This CDR3 has 16 amino acids. Germline CDR1 reads LNHDA; CDR2 reads SQIVND (reference sequence). DNA of the CDR3: TGTGCCAGTAGTGCCGGACTAGCGGCTCCGCGAGATACGCAGTATTTT. This encodes CASSAGLAAPRDTQYF.

The chain employs TRBV5-4 and TRBJ2-3; 7 bases align to TRBD1. Germline V gives CDR1 SGHNT, CDR2 YYREEE (reference sequence). V was clipped by 3 bases and J by 0 bases; unmatched bases: 4. This CDR3 spans 15 amino acids. The CDR3 nucleotides read TGTGCCAGCAGCTACAGGGGTGGTAGCACAGATACGCAGTATTTT. Translated: CASSYRGGSTDTQYF.

J is TRBJ1-1 and V is TRBV30; possibly TRBD1 for D (6 bases). The germline CDR1 and CDR2 sequences are GTSNPN and SVGIG (reference sequence). V shed 8 bases and J shed 11 bases, with 21 bases lying between them. The CDR3 is 12 amino acids. CDR3 DNA: TGTGCCGGGGAAGTAGGGGGGAGACCGGCTTTCTTT. This encodes CAGEVGGRPAFF.

This CDR3 reads CAWSVQGGNQPQHF. The DNA for the CDR3 is TGTGCCTGGAGTGTACAGGGAGGGAATCAGCCCCAGCATTTT. The chain couples TRBV30 to TRBJ1-5; D perhaps matches TRBD1 (6 bases). CDR1 GTSNPN and CDR2 SVGIG come from the germline V gene (reference sequence). Between the trimmed V and J ends, which lost 0 bases and 4 bases, there was a span of 10 bases. This CDR3 comprises 14 residues.

V usage is TRBV9 and J usage is TRBJ1-5, with D possibly matching TRBD1 (5 bases). The CDR3 is 14 residues long. Germline CDR1 and CDR2: SGDLS and YYNGEE. Trimming removed 3 bases from V and 5 bases from J, with 12 bases in between. The CDR3 here is CASSGGVFDQPQHF. The CDR3 DNA sequence: TGTGCCAGCAGCGGGGGGGTCTTTGATCAGCCCCAGCATTTT. Full variable domain (missing parts from reference TRBV9 and TRBJ1-5): DSGVTQTPKHLITATGQRVTLRCSPRSGDLSVYWYQQSLDQGLQFLIQYYNGEERAKGNILERFSAQQFPDLHSELNLSSLELGDSALYFCASSGGVFDQPQHFGDGTRLSIL.

This chain joins TRBV3-1 and TRBJ1-2, with 10 bases matching TRBD1. CDR1 LGHDT and CDR2 YNNKEL come from the germline V gene (reference sequence). The CDR3 contains 15 residues. Trimming at V came to 1 base and at J to 5 bases, leaving 4 bases not matched to a gene. The CDR3 nucleotides read TGTGCCAGCAGCCAAGTGGGGACAGGGGCTTATGGCTACACCTTC. It codes for CASSQVGTGAYGYTF.

The chain employs TRBV7-2 and TRBJ2-7, with D tentatively TRBD1 or TRBD2 (5 bases each). Germline V lookup: CDR1 SGHTA, CDR2 FQGNSA. The CDR3 runs 16 residues. V gave up 7 bases and J gave up 0 bases, with 19 bases separating them. The CDR3 nucleotides are TGTGCCAGCATCGTACGGGGACCCCCGAGCTCCTACGAGCAGTACTTC. Its protein is CASIVRGPPSSYEQYF.

The chain recombines TRBV5-1 with TRBJ2-7; 9 nucleotides line up with TRBD1. Germline V gene data show CDR1 as SGHRS and CDR2 as YFSETQ. The CDR3 has 14 residues. V gave up 4 bases and J gave up 3 bases; unmatched junction bases: 5. The CDR3 DNA is TGCGCCAGCAGCCAGGGACAGGGAATCTACGAGCAGTACTTC. Translated: CASSQGQGIYEQYF.

This sequence joins TRBV18 and TRBJ2-5; D uncertain. CDR3 length equals 16 residues. Germline assignment: CDR1 KGHSH and CDR2 LQKENI. Trimming left V 1 base short and J 1 base short, with 13 bases between. The CDR3 region is CASSPLKGGAQETQYF. The CDR3 DNA sequence: TGTGCCAGCTCACCACTTAAGGGTGGAGCCCAAGAGACCCAGTACTTC.

With regard to this clonotype: The junction differs from germline at one of its ends, possibly a read error. The chain combines TRBV7-7 with TRBJ2-7, with a tentative D call TRBD2 (5 bases). Germline CDR1 reads SSHAT; CDR2 reads FNYEAQ (reference sequence). The CDR3 sequence is 14 residues long. The CDR3 sequence: CASSPNRDSYEQYF. CDR3 nucleotides: TGTGCTAGCAGCCCGAACCGGGACTCCTACGAGCAGTACTTC.

This rearrangement joins TRBV15 to TRBJ2-7; D is ambiguous. This CDR3 is built from 13 residues. Germline V CDR1 and CDR2: LNHNV, YYDKDF (reference sequence). Trimming shortened V by 3 bases and J by 5 bases, and 11 bases separated the two germline ends. The CDR3 nucleotides read TGTGCCACCAGCAGGGCCCCGGACGACGAGCAGTACTTC. Its translation is CATSRAPDDEQYF.

The chain has TRBV2 and TRBJ2-7; D remains unclear. The V gene's germline CDR1 is SNHLY and CDR2 FYNNEI. The V gene lost 1 base and the J gene lost 3 bases, with 7 bases spanning the gap. The CDR3 contains 13 residues. Here the CDR3 reads CASSEELVYEQYF. CDR3 nucleotide sequence: TGTGCCAGCAGTGAAGAACTGGTCTACGAGCAGTACTTC.

The genes are TRBV7-8 and TRBJ1-5; D is ambiguous. V was shortened by 5 bases and J by 1 base, with 12 bases between the two germline ends. The CDR3 loop spans 15 amino acids. CDR1 and CDR2 from the germline V gene are SGHVS and FQNEAQ. CDR3 bases: TGTGCCAGCAGCCTGGGAGACACCAGCAATCAGCCCCAGCATTTT. Translated: CASSLGDTSNQPQHF.

The chain is built from TRBV29-1 and TRBJ1-2; no clear D gene. Germline CDR1 reads SQVTM; CDR2 reads ANQGSEA. Between the trimmed V and J ends, which lost 3 bases and 4 bases, there was a span of 6 bases. This CDR3 comprises 11 residues. The CDR3 here is CSVDTSYGYTF. CDR3 DNA: TGCAGCGTTGACACGTCCTATGGCTACACCTTC. The variable domain in full, with the rest retrieved from reference TRBV29-1 and TRBJ1-2, is SAVISQKPSRDICQRGTSLTIQCQVDSQVTMMFWYRQQPGQSLTLIATANQGSEATYESGFVIDKFPISRPNLTFSTLTVSNMSPEDSSIYLCSVDTSYGYTFGSGTRLTVV.

The rearrangement joins TRBV12-3 or TRBV12-4 to TRBJ1-5, with D maybe TRBD1 (6 bases). Between the trimmed V and J ends, which lost 7 bases and 3 bases, there was a span of 13 bases. This CDR3 has 14 amino acids. CDR3 DNA: TGTGCCAGCATCCAGACAGGAACCAATCAGCCCCAGCATTTT. Its protein is CASIQTGTNQPQHF.

The chain recombines TRBV2 with TRBJ1-2; D gene unclear. V lost 1 base, J lost 6 bases, and 9 bases lay in between. The CDR3 covers 13 residues. Germline lookup yields CDR1 SNHLY and CDR2 FYNNEI. This chain's CDR3 is CASSEVGTDGYTF. CDR3 coding DNA: TGTGCCAGCAGTGAAGTGGGTACCGATGGCTACACCTTC.

The chain couples TRBV12-3 or TRBV12-4 to TRBJ1-2; D ambiguous. Trimming shortened V by 5 bases and J by 8 bases, and 15 bases separated the two germline ends. The CDR3 extends over 13 amino acids. CDR3 nucleotides: TGTGCCAGCAGTCCGAGAGAGGGTTGGGGCTACACCTTC. Residues: CASSPREGWGYTF.

This sequence joins TRBV4-1 and TRBJ1-5; possibly TRBD1 for D (5 bases). V lost 1 base to trimming and J lost 4 bases, with 8 bases between them. The CDR3 runs 14 residues. Germline CDR1 MGHRA, CDR2 YSYEKL. DNA of the CDR3: TGCGCCAGCAGCCAAGTTGGGGGGAATCAGCCCCAGCATTTT. Translation gives CASSQVGGNQPQHF.

This chain links TRBV3-1 with TRBJ2-1; 8 bases align to TRBD2. V was pared by 6 bases and J by 4 bases, with 11 bases of the junction left unmatched. The CDR3 has 16 amino acids. CDR1 and CDR2 from the germline V gene are LGHDT and YNNKEL (reference sequence). The DNA of the CDR3 is TGTGCCAGCAGAACTACGAAGCGGGGGTCATACAATGAGCAGTTCTTC. As protein: CASRTTKRGSYNEQFF.

J is TRBJ1-1 and V is TRBV29-1; a possible D gene is TRBD1 (6 bases). The CDR3 is 13 amino acids. V lost 6 bases and J 0 bases, leaving 11 bases between the germline ends. Germline values: CDR1 SQVTM, CDR2 ANQGSEA. CDR3 residues: CSVGGRLNTEAFF. The CDR3 DNA follows: TGCAGCGTGGGGGGCAGGCTGAACACTGAAGCTTTCTTT.

This clonotype was picked up one time. This rearrangement joins TRBV2 to TRBJ2-1, with TRBD2 matching 14 bases. Trimming at V came to 6 bases and at J to 2 bases, leaving 9 bases not matched to a gene. Germline loops: CDR1 SNHLY, CDR2 FYNNEI. The length of the CDR3 is 18 residues. This CDR3 is CASRGLAGGPGPYNEQFF. CDR3 DNA sequence: TGTGCCAGCAGAGGACTAGCGGGAGGACCGGGCCCCTACAATGAGCAGTTCTTC.